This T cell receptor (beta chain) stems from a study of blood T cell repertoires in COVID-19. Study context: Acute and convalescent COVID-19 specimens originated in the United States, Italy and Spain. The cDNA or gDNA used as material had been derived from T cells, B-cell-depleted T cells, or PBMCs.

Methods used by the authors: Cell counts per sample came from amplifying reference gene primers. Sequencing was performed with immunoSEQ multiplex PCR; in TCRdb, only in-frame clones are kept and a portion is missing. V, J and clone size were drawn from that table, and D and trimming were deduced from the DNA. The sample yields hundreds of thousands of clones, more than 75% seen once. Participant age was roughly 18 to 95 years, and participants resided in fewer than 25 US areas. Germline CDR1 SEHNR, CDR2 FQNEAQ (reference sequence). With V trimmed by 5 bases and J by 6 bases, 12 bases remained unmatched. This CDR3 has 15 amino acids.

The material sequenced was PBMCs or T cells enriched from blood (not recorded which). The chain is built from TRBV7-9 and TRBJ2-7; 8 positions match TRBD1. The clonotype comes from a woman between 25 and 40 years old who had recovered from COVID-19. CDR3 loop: CASSPRAGQEGEQYF. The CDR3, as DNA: TGTGCCAGCAGCCCCCGGGCGGGACAGGAGGGCGAGCAGTACTTC.